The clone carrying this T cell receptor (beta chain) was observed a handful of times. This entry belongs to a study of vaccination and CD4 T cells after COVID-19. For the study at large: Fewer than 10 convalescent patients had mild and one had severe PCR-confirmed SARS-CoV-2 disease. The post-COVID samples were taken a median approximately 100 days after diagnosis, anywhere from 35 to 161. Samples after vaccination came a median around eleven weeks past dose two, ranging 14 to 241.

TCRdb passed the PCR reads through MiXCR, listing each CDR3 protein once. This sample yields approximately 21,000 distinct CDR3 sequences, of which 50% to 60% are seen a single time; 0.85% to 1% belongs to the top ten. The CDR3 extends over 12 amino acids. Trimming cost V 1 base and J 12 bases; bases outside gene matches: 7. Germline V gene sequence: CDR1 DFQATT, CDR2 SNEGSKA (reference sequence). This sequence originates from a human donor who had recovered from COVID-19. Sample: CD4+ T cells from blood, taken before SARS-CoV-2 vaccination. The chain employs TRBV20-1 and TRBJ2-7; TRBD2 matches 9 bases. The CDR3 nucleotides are TGCAGTGCTAGAGTACTAGCGGGTGGAGTGTACTTC. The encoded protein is CSARVLAGGVYF.